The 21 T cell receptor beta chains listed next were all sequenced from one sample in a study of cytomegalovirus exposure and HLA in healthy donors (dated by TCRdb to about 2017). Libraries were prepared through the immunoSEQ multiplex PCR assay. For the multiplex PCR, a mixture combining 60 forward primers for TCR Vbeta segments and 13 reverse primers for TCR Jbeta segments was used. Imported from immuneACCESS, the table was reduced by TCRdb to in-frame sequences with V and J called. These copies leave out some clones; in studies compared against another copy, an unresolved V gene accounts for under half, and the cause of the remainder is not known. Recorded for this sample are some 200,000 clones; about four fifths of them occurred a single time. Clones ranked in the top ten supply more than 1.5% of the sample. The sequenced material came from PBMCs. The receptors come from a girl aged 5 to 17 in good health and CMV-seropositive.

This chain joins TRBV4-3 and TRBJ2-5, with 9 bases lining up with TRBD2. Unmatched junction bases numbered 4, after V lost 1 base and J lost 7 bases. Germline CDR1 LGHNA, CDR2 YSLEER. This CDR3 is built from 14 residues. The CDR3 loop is CASSQGLAERTQYF. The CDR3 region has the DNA TGCGCCAGCAGCCAAGGACTAGCGGAGAGGACCCAGTACTTC.

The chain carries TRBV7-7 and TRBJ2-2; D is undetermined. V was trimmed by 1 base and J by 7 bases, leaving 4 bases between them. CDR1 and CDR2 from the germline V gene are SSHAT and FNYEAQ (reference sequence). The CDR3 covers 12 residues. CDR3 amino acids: CASSLDSGELFF. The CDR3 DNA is TGTGCCAGCAGCTTAGATAGCGGGGAGCTGTTTTTT.

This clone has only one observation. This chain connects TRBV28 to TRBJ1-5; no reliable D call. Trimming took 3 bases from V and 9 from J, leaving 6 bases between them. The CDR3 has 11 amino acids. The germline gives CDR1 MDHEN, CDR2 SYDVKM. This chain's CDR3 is CASSLSGPQHF. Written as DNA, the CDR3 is TGTGCCAGCAGTTTGTCGGGGCCCCAGCATTTT.

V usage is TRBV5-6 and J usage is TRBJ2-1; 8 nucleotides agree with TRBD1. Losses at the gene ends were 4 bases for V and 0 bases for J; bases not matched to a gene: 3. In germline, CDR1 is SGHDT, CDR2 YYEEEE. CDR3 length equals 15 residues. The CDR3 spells CASSPGTGSYNEQFF. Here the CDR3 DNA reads TGTGCCAGCAGCCCGGGGACAGGCTCCTACAATGAGCAGTTCTTC.

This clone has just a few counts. The CDR3 DNA reads as TGTGCCAGCAGTTTGGGGGGACAGAGCACAGATACGCAGTATTTT. This translates into CASSLGGQSTDTQYF. V gene TRBV28 combines with J gene TRBJ2-3, with D possibly TRBD1 on 7 matching bases. Germline V gives CDR1 MDHEN, CDR2 SYDVKM. The V end was cut by 3 bases, the J end by 0 bases, with 10 bases between. This CDR3 spans 15 amino acids.

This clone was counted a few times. CDR3 DNA: TGTGCCAGCAGCCACCCCCAGACAGGGGGTATTGAGACCCAGTACTTC. Its protein is CASSHPQTGGIETQYF. V usage is TRBV11-2 and J usage is TRBJ2-5; 9 nucleotides agree with TRBD1. J was trimmed by 5 bases and V by 5 bases; bases with no gene match: 12. Germline CDR1 SGHAT, CDR2 FQNNGV. This CDR3 has 16 residues.

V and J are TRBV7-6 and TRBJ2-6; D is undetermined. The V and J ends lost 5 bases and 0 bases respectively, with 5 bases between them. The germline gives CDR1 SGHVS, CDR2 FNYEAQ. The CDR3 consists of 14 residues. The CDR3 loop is CASSPHSGANVLTF. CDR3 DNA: TGTGCCAGCAGCCCCCACTCTGGGGCCAACGTCCTGACTTTC.

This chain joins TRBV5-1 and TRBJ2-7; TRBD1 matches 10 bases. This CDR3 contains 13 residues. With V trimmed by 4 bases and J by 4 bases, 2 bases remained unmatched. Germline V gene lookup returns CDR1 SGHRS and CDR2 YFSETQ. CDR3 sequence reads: CASSRQGAYEQYF. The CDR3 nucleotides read TGCGCCAGCAGCCGACAGGGGGCTTACGAGCAGTACTTC.

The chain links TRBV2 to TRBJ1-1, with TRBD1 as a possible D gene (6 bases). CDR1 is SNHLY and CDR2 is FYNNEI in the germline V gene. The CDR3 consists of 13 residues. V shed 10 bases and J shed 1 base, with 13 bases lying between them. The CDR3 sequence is CATRGQANTEAFF. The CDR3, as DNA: TGTGCCACCCGGGGACAAGCGAACACTGAAGCTTTCTTT.

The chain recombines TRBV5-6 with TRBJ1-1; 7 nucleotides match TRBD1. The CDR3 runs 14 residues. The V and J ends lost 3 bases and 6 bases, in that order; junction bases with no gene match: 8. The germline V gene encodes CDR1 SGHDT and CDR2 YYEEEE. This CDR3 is CASSSHRGTAEAFF. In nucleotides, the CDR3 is TGTGCCAGCAGCTCACACAGGGGTACGGCTGAAGCTTTCTTT.

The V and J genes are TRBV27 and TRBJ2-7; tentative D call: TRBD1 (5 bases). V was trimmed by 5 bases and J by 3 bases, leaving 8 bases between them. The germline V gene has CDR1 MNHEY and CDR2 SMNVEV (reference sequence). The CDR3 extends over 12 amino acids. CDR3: CASSRQSYEQYF. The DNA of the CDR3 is TGTGCCAGCAGTCGACAGAGCTACGAGCAGTACTTC.

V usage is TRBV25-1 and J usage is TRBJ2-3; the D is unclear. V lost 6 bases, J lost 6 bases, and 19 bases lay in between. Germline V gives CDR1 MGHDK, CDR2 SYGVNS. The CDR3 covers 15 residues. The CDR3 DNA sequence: TGTGCCAGCAGCCGCCTAGGAACCGCAGTCGATACGCAGTATTTT. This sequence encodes CASSRLGTAVDTQYF.

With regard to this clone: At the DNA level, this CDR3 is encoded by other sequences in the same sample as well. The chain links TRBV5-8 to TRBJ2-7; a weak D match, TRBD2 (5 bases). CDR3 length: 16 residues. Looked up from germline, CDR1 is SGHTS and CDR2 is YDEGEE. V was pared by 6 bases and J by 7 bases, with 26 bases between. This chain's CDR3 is CASNLGASMTLLEQYF. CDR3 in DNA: TGTGCCAGCAATTTGGGAGCGTCTATGACACTTTTGGAGCAGTACTTC.

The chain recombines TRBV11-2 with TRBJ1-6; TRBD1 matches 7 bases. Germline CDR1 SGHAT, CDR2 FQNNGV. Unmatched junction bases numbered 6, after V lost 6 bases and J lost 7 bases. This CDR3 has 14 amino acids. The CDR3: CASRPPGQNSPLHF. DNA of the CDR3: TGTGCCAGCAGACCACCGGGACAGAATTCACCCCTCCACTTT.

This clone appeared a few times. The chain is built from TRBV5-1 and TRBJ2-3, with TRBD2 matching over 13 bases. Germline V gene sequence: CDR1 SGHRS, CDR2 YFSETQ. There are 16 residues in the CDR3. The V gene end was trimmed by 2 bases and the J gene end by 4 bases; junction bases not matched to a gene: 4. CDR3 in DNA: TGCGCCAGCAGCTTCGGGACTAGCGGGGCGTCAGATACGCAGTATTTT. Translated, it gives CASSFGTSGASDTQYF.

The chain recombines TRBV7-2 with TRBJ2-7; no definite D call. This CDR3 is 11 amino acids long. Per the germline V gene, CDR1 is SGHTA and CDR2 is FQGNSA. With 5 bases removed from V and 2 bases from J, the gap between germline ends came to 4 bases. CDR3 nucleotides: TGTGCCAGCAGCGTCGCCTACGAGCAGTACTTC. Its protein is CASSVAYEQYF.

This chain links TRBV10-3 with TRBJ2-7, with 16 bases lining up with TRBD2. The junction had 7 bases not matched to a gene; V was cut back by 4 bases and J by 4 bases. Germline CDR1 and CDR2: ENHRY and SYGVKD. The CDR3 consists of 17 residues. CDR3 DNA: TGTGCCATCAGTGCGGGACTAGCGGGGGGGAGAGGGTACGAGCAGTACTTC. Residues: CAISAGLAGGRGYEQYF.

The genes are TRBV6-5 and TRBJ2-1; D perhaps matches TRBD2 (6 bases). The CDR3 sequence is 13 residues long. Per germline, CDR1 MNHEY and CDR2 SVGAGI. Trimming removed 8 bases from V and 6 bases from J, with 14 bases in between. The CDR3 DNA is TGTGCCAGCGGTAGACTAGGGCCCAATGAGCAGTTCTTC. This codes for CASGRLGPNEQFF.

The CDR3 loop reads CASSSRGTMLGGYSYEQYF. CDR3 bases: TGTGCCAGCAGCTCCCGAGGGACTATGCTCGGGGGATACTCCTACGAGCAGTACTTC. The chain combines TRBV7-2 with TRBJ2-7; 7 nucleotides line up with TRBD2. Trimming cost V 4 bases and J 0 bases; bases outside gene matches: 18. The CDR3 runs to 19 residues. CDR1 and CDR2 from the germline V gene are SGHTA and FQGNSA.

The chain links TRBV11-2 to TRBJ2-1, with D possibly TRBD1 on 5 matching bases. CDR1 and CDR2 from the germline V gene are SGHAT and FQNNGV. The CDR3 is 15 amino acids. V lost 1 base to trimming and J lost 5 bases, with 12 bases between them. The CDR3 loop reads CASSLGWGSHNEQFF. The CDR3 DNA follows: TGTGCCAGCAGCTTAGGCTGGGGCAGCCACAATGAGCAGTTCTTC.

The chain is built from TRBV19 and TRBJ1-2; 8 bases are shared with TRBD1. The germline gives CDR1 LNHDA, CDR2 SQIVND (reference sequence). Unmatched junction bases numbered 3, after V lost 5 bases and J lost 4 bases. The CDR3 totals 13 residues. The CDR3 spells CASSQQGAYGYTF. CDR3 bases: TGTGCCAGTAGTCAGCAGGGGGCCTATGGCTACACCTTC.